The next 12 T cell receptor beta chains were all read from a single sample in a study of shared clonotypes between healthy human individuals. This table comes from immunoSEQ multiplex PCR, and its TCRdb copy is limited to in-frame clones, with some not included. The sample yields roughly 1,500,000 clones, roughly 98% seen once. Source material: naive CD4+ T cells sorted from blood. As to subset: CD45RA+ positively selected. The receptor set was obtained from a man aged 30 to 45 in good health.

The chain has TRBV5-1 and TRBJ2-2; D is uncertain. The CDR3 consists of 15 residues. Per germline, CDR1 SGHRS and CDR2 YFSETQ. Deletions cut 4 bases from V and 7 bases from J, with 17 bases between. CDR3 protein: CASSPWTLEDGELFF. The CDR3 DNA reads as TGCGCCAGCAGCCCTTGGACCCTAGAGGACGGGGAGCTGTTTTTT.

The chain uses TRBV15 and TRBJ2-5, with a tentative D call TRBD1 (6 bases). V lost 6 bases and J lost 7, with 9 bases in between. This CDR3 has 11 residues. CDR1 is LNHNV and CDR2 is YYDKDF in the germline V gene (reference sequence). The CDR3 DNA follows: TGTGCCACCAGTGGGGGCGGGACCCAGTACTTC. This sequence encodes CATSGGGTQYF.

This clone occurred once. In nucleotides, the CDR3 is TGTGCCAGCAGCTTTTCTCCGGGACTACGAAACATTCAGTACTTC. Translating gives CASSFSPGLRNIQYF. This chain connects TRBV5-6 to TRBJ2-4, with 7 bases identical to TRBD2. Germline loops: CDR1 SGHDT, CDR2 YYEEEE. The V segment lost 2 bases and the J segment 6 bases; nucleotides outside the gene matches: 8. This CDR3 has 15 residues.

The chain employs TRBV6-1 and TRBJ1-5; 9 bases map to TRBD1. The J segment lost 6 bases and the V segment lost 3 bases, leaving 3 bases of the junction unmatched. Per the germline V gene, CDR1 is MNHNS and CDR2 is SASEGT. There are 14 residues in the CDR3. The CDR3 loop reads CASSESTGGQPQHF. The CDR3, as DNA: TGTGCCAGCAGTGAGTCGACAGGGGGTCAGCCCCAGCATTTT.

Turning to this clone: Within the sample, other DNA sequences also encode this same CDR3. The chain combines TRBV18 with TRBJ2-5; weak D call: TRBD1 (6 bases). The CDR3 totals 14 residues. Germline V CDR1 and CDR2: KGHSH, LQKENI. Trimming cost V 3 bases and J 1 base, with 9 bases left between them. CDR3 amino acids: CASSPGQIQETQYF. The CDR3 DNA reads as TGTGCCAGCTCACCCGGACAGATCCAAGAGACCCAGTACTTC.

This chain uses TRBV28 with TRBJ2-1; D is ambiguous. V dropped 6 bases and J dropped 6 bases, with 15 bases sitting between them. The CDR3 length is 14 residues. In germline, CDR1 is MDHEN, CDR2 SYDVKM. Written as DNA, the CDR3 is TGTGCCAGCAGCCCCCGGCGAACGGGCAATGAGCAGTTCTTC. It translates to CASSPRRTGNEQFF.

The CDR3 sequence is CASSQESKGFNGYTF. DNA for the CDR3: TGTGCCAGCAGCCAAGAAAGTAAGGGATTCAATGGCTACACCTTC. V is TRBV14 and J is TRBJ1-2; D is ambiguous. The germline CDR1 and CDR2 sequences are SGHDN and FVKESK. CDR3 length equals 15 residues. The ends were cut back, 0 bases at V and 6 bases at J, with 14 bases in the middle.

The J gene is TRBJ2-7, the V gene TRBV18, with 7 bases aligning to TRBD2. There are 17 residues in the CDR3. Looked up from germline, CDR1 is KGHSH and CDR2 is LQKENI. The ends lost 3 bases at V and 1 base at J; junction bases unmatched: 12. The chain's CDR3 is CASSPPQPSSGSYEQYF. As DNA, the CDR3 is TGTGCCAGCTCACCTCCTCAACCGTCTAGCGGTTCCTACGAGCAGTACTTC.

The chain couples TRBV6-5 to TRBJ1-4; 7 bases are a match to TRBD1. The CDR3 runs 13 residues. Germline V CDR1 and CDR2: MNHEY, SVGAGI. J lost 7 bases, V lost 7 bases, and 6 bases had no gene match. CDR3 nucleotides: TGTGCCAGCAAGGGGGCGCTCGGTGAAAAACTGTTTTTT. This encodes CASKGALGEKLFF.

The chain has TRBV7-2 and TRBJ2-5; possible D gene TRBD2, 5 bases. Trimming removed 6 bases at V and 3 bases at J, with 11 bases between. The CDR3 runs 13 residues. Germline V CDR1 and CDR2: SGHTA, FQGNSA. CDR3 residues: CASRRAAKETQYF. CDR3 bases: TGTGCCAGCAGGAGGGCAGCGAAAGAGACCCAGTACTTC. The variable domain in full, with the rest retrieved from reference TRBV7-2 and TRBJ2-5, is GAGVSQSPSNKVTEKGKDVELRCDPISGHTALYWYRQSLGQGLEFLIYFQGNSAPDKSGLPSDRFSAERTGGSVSTLTIQRTQQEDSAVYLCASRRAAKETQYFGPGTRLLVL.

The sample holds one count of this clone. The V and J genes are TRBV19 and TRBJ1-3; D uncertain. The CDR3 runs 16 residues. Germline CDR1 reads LNHDA; CDR2 reads SQIVND (reference sequence). Trimming left V 4 bases short and J 0 bases short, with 13 bases between. The CDR3 loop reads CASSTNLDPSGNTIYF. The CDR3 DNA is TGTGCCAGTAGTACGAACCTCGACCCCTCTGGAAACACCATATATTTT.

The chain is built from TRBV7-3 and TRBJ2-6; D not certain. The CDR3 contains 13 residues. V was clipped by 5 bases and J by 4 bases, with 6 bases between them. Germline V lookup: CDR1 SGHTA, CDR2 FQGTGA. DNA for the CDR3: TGTGCCAGCAGCGGAAGGGGGGCCAACGTCCTGACTTTC. Protein product: CASSGRGANVLTF.